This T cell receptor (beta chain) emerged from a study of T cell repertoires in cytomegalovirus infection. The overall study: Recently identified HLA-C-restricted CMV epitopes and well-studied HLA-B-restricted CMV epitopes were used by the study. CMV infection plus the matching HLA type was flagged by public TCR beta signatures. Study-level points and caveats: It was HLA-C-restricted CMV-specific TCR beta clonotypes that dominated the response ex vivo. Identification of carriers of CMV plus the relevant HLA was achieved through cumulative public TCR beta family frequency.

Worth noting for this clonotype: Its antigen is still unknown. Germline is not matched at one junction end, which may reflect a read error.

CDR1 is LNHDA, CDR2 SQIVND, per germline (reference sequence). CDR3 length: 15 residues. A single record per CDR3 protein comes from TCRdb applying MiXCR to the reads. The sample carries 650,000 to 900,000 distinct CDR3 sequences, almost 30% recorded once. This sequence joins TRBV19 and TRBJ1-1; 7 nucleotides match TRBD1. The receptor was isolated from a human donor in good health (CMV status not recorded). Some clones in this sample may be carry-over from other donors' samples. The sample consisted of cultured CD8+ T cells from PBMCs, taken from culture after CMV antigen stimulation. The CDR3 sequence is CVSSAQQGTVPEAFF. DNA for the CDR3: TGTGTCAGTAGTGCTCAGCAAGGGACAGTCCCCGAAGCTTTCTTT.